The rows below give T cell receptor beta chains drawn from one sample of a study of OX40 agonist ivuxolimab in advanced cancers. Clones were sequenced by immunoSEQ multiplex PCR, and TCRdb holds only the in-frame ones, with some missing. The sample includes fewer than 85,000 clones, more than 90% of them seen just once. Sequencing was performed on CD4+ or CD8+ T cells sorted from blood, taken in a trial of the OX40 agonist ivuxolimab. These receptors all stem from an adult with an advanced solid tumor such as melanoma, head and neck, liver or kidney cancer. CDR3s include the opening cysteine and the closing phenylalanine or tryptophan. A D gene is named only where the DNA matches it firmly. Clone size is stated in some rows and not others, as once, few, many or a class when expanded.

cdr3_length	v_call	clone_size	d_call	j_call	cdr3_nt	cdr3_aa
13	TRBV30	NA	NA	TRBJ1-5	TGTGCCGCCTCCGGAAACTTCAATCAGCCCCAGCATTTT	CAASGNFNQPQHF
14	TRBV29-1	NA	TRBD1	TRBJ2-1	TGCAGCGTCCCCGGACAGGCAAGCTACAATGAGCAGTTCTTC	CSVPGQASYNEQFF
9	TRBV15	NA	NA	TRBJ2-5	TGTGCCACCGGGGAGACCCAGTACTTC	CATGETQYF
12	TRBV28	NA	NA	TRBJ1-5	TGTGCCAGCAGTTTAGCTTTACAGCCCCAGCATTTT	CASSLALQPQHF
14	TRBV6-5	NA	NA	TRBJ2-7	TGTGCCAGCAGTTACGGTATAGGAACCTACGAGCAGTACTTC	CASSYGIGTYEQYF
13	TRBV18	NA	TRBD1	TRBJ2-7	TGTGCCAGCTCACGGGACAGCTCCTACGAGCAGTACTTC	CASSRDSSYEQYF
15	TRBV18	NA	NA	TRBJ1-5	TGTGCCAGCTCACGAGGATTAGGGATTGTGGAGCCCCAGCATTTT	CASSRGLGIVEPQHF
16	TRBV9	NA	NA	TRBJ2-2	TGTGCCAGCAGCCTTTTACGCGTCGCTAACACCGGGGAGCTGTTTTTT	CASSLLRVANTGELFF
15	TRBV5-6	NA	NA	TRBJ2-3	TGTGCCAGCAGCTTGTCAGGGGATCAGGCAGATACGCAGTATTTT	CASSLSGDQADTQYF
15	TRBV5-5	once	NA	TRBJ1-3	TGTGCCAGCAGCCTGACGGATATCTCTGGAAACACCATATATTTT	CASSLTDISGNTIYF
14	TRBV19	NA	NA	TRBJ2-7	TGTGCCAGTAGTCACCCGGGACATTTCTACGAGCAGTACTTC	CASSHPGHFYEQYF
13	TRBV28	NA	NA	TRBJ1-3	TGTGCCAGCAGTGAGGGGTCTGGAAACACCATATATTTT	CASSEGSGNTIYF
12	TRBV5-8	NA	NA	TRBJ2-1	TGTGCCAGCAGCTTGGAGGGGTATGAGCAGTTCTTC	CASSLEGYEQFF
17	TRBV7-9	NA	TRBD2	TRBJ2-3	TGTGCCAGCAGCAGAGAGGGACTAGCGGTTCGCACAGATACGCAGTATTTT	CASSREGLAVRTDTQYF
14	TRBV10-2	NA	TRBD2	TRBJ2-2	TGCGCCAGCAAACTAGCGAGGAACACCGGGGAGCTGTTTTTT	CASKLARNTGELFF
13	TRBV21-1	NA	NA	TRBJ1-2	TGTGCCCGGGGGGACAGGCCAAACTATGGCTACACCTTC	CARGDRPNYGYTF
12	TRBV6-6	NA	NA	TRBJ2-2	TGTGCCAGCAGTTACGCCACCGGGGAGCTGTTTTTT	CASSYATGELFF
16	TRBV18	NA	NA	TRBJ1-1	TGTGCCAGCTCACCACCCGCGGGGTTAGGTAACACTGAAGCTTTCTTT	CASSPPAGLGNTEAFF
14	TRBV10-2	NA	NA	TRBJ1-4	TGCGCCAGCAGTGAAAAGGCAGTTAATGAAAAACTGTTTTTT	CASSEKAVNEKLFF
13	TRBV6-6	NA	NA	TRBJ1-5	TGTGCCAGCAGTACTATTCGCGGTCAGCCCCAGCATTTT	CASSTIRGQPQHF
14	TRBV5-1	NA	TRBD1	TRBJ2-7	TGCGCCAGCAGGGGCAGGGGGCCGTCCTACGAGCAGTACTTC	CASRGRGPSYEQYF
15	TRBV7-2	NA	NA	TRBJ1-2	TGTGCCAGCAGCTTGGGGGAGGGAAGATACTATGGCTACACCTTC	CASSLGEGRYYGYTF
13	TRBV18	NA	TRBD1	TRBJ1-1	TGTGCCAGCTCATCGGACAGGGCCACTGAAGCTTTCTTT	CASSSDRATEAFF
14	TRBV7-2	NA	NA	TRBJ2-1	TGTGCCAGCAGCTCCCCAGGCCTGGGCAATGAGCAGTTCTTC	CASSSPGLGNEQFF
22	TRBV4-1	NA	TRBD2	TRBJ2-5	TGCGCCAGCAGCCCGGGACTAGCGGGAGGTTCCCGTACCGCCATGGCTTTGGAGACCCAGTACTTC	CASSPGLAGGSRTAMALETQYF
15	TRBV9	NA	NA	TRBJ1-3	TGTGCCAGCAGCGTAGCGTGGGCCGCTGGAAACACCATATATTTT	CASSVAWAAGNTIYF
15	TRBV10-3	NA	NA	TRBJ2-7	TGTGCCATCAGTGAGTCACCGGGGGGCGGCTACGAGCAGTACTTC	CAISESPGGGYEQYF
17	TRBV7-9	NA	TRBD2	TRBJ2-3	TGTGCCAGCAGCCTCGGACTAGCGGGAGTTGGCACAGATACGCAGTATTTT	CASSLGLAGVGTDTQYF
15	TRBV28	NA	NA	TRBJ2-7	TGTGCCAGCAGTGCCCGAGGGTCTCGACGCGACGAGCAGTACTTC	CASSARGSRRDEQYF
13	TRBV5-1	NA	NA	TRBJ2-3	TGCGCCAGCAGCTTGATTCCAGGAGATACGCAGTATTTT	CASSLIPGDTQYF
18	TRBV7-2	NA	TRBD1	TRBJ1-4	TGTGCCAGCAGCTTAGGAGGGACAGGGTGGGCAACTAATGAAAAACTGTTTTTT	CASSLGGTGWATNEKLFF
13	TRBV7-2	NA	TRBD1	TRBJ1-1	TGTGCCAGCAGCTTTACAGGGGATGGGGAAGCTTTCTTT	CASSFTGDGEAFF
17	TRBV7-9	NA	TRBD2	TRBJ2-2	TGTGCCAGCAGACCACGGACTAGCGGGAGTGGCACCGGGGAGCTGTTTTTT	CASRPRTSGSGTGELFF
15	TRBV30	NA	NA	TRBJ1-6	TGTGCCTGGAGAGCAAAGACAGGACATAATTCACCCCTCCACTTT	CAWRAKTGHNSPLHF
15	TRBV14	NA	NA	TRBJ2-7	TGTGCCAGCAGCCAATTGCTCCGGAAGTACTACGAGCAGTACTTC	CASSQLLRKYYEQYF
13	TRBV7-9	NA	TRBD1	TRBJ1-1	TGTGCCAGCAGCTTCGAGGGGGCAACTGAAGCTTTCTTT	CASSFEGATEAFF
13	TRBV10-2	NA	NA	TRBJ2-3	TGCGCCAGCAGTGAGTCGACTCACGCGGGAAAGCGTTTT	CASSESTHAGKRF
17	TRBV9	NA	TRBD2	TRBJ2-2	TGTGCCAGCAGCGTAGGAGGACTAGCGGGAGGGTCCGGGGAGCTGTTTTTT	CASSVGGLAGGSGELFF
16	TRBV4-1	NA	NA	TRBJ2-3	TGCGCCAGCAGCCAAGCTAGACAAGCTAGCACAGATACGCAGTATTTT	CASSQARQASTDTQYF